The 28 T cell receptor beta chains below come from one sample, sequenced in a study of blood T cell repertoires in COVID-19. The assay was immunoSEQ multiplex PCR, and TCRdb's table has in-frame clones only and misses some. Of 150,000 to 200,000 clones in the sample, around 80% were seen once. Specimen: PBMCs or T cells enriched from blood (not recorded which). All receptors derive from a man between 60 and 70 years old who had been exposed to COVID-19.

The rearrangement joins TRBV7-3 to TRBJ2-2; 9 bases align to TRBD2. The CDR3 loop spans 17 amino acids. Germline trimming cut 4 bases from V and 0 bases from J; bases unmatched to any gene: 6. In germline, CDR1 is SGHTA, CDR2 FQGTGA. CDR3 in DNA: TGTGCCAGCAGCTCGTGGACTAGCGCCACGAACACCGGGGAGCTGTTTTTT. It codes for CASSSWTSATNTGELFF.

CDR3 sequence: CASTPGGPGNTIYF. DNA of the CDR3: TGTGCCAGCACCCCGGGGGGACCCGGAAACACCATATATTTT. The chain has TRBV7-2 and TRBJ1-3, with D tentatively TRBD1 (5 bases). V lost 7 bases and J lost 4, with 14 bases in between. Germline V gene lookup returns CDR1 SGHTA and CDR2 FQGNSA. The CDR3 totals 14 residues.

This clone has a handful of counts. The chain combines TRBV28 with TRBJ2-7; no definite D call. V lost 6 bases and J lost 3, with 9 bases in between. The CDR3 is made up of 12 amino acids. In germline, CDR1 is MDHEN, CDR2 SYDVKM. CDR3 amino acids: CASRRAIYEQYF. CDR3 DNA: TGTGCCAGCAGACGAGCCATCTACGAGCAGTACTTC.

Here the CDR3 reads CASSCALQLGTGEEVNAGELFF. CDR3 sequence (DNA): TGTGCCAGCAGTTGCGCCCTACAACTCGGGACAGGGGAAGAGGTAAACGCCGGGGAGCTGTTTTTT. The chain has TRBV27 and TRBJ2-2; 10 positions match TRBD1. This CDR3 region has 22 residues. Losses at the gene ends were 4 bases for V and 6 bases for J; bases not matched to a gene: 26. CDR1 is MNHEY and CDR2 is SMNVEV in the germline V gene (reference sequence).

The chain links TRBV7-6 to TRBJ1-6, with D unresolved. Between the trimmed V and J ends, which lost 5 bases and 9 bases, there was a span of 14 bases. CDR1 and CDR2 (germline): SGHVS, FNYEAQ. The CDR3 is made up of 14 amino acids. The CDR3 DNA reads TGTGCCAGCAGCCTGCGGGAGGGCTTTTCACCCCTCCACTTT. Translation gives CASSLREGFSPLHF.

A few counts support this clone. The chain links TRBV10-3 to TRBJ1-1; 7 bases map to TRBD1. This CDR3 spans 14 amino acids. With V trimmed by 7 bases and J by 2 bases, 7 bases remained unmatched. CDR1 is ENHRY, CDR2 SYGVKD, per germline. The CDR3 DNA follows: TGTGCCATCACCGCCGGGACAGTAAACACTGAAGCTTTCTTT. It translates to CAITAGTVNTEAFF.

This clone is a singleton in its sample. The gene calls are TRBV24-1 and TRBJ2-7; tentatively, D is TRBD2 (5 bases). The V gene's germline CDR1 is KGHDR and CDR2 SFDVKD. V lost 10 bases to trimming and J lost 5 bases, with 14 bases between them. The CDR3 sequence is 12 residues long. CDR3 DNA: TGTGCCACGCACGAGGGCCCCCACGAGCAGTACTTC. It specifies CATHEGPHEQYF.

The chain recombines TRBV25-1 with TRBJ2-3; 8 bases agree with TRBD2. The V gene's germline CDR1 is MGHDK and CDR2 SYGVNS. V trimming: 4 bases; J trimming: 5 bases; junction bases outside the gene matches: 5. The CDR3 has 14 residues. The CDR3 DNA follows: TGTGCCAGCAGTGTTAGAACTAGCGGAGATACGCAGTATTTT. It yields the protein CASSVRTSGDTQYF.

This chain connects TRBV9 to TRBJ1-3; 8 nucleotides line up with TRBD1. After removal of 4 bases from V and 4 bases from J, the junction contained 19 bases not matched to a gene. Germline CDR1 reads SGDLS; CDR2 reads YYNGEE. The CDR3 sequence is 19 residues long. CDR3 amino acids: CASSSRTGREKNAGNTIYF. DNA of the CDR3: TGTGCCAGCAGCTCCCGGACAGGGAGGGAGAAGAATGCAGGAAACACCATATATTTT.

The chain uses TRBV6-2 or TRBV6-3 and TRBJ2-1, with 11 bases matching TRBD2. Looked up from germline, CDR1 is MNHEY and CDR2 is SVGEGT. V lost 4 bases to trimming and J lost 6 bases; unmatched junction nucleotides: 5. The CDR3 length is 15 residues. CDR3 in DNA: TGTGCCAGCAGTTCCGGGACTAGCGGACTCAATGAGCAGTTCTTC. The encoded protein is CASSSGTSGLNEQFF.

V is TRBV7-8 and J is TRBJ1-2, with a tentative D call TRBD1 (6 bases). The CDR3 consists of 13 residues. V dropped 5 bases and J dropped 1 base, with 8 bases sitting between them. Per the germline V gene, CDR1 is SGHVS and CDR2 is FQNEAQ. Here the CDR3 reads CASSVDSNYGYTF. CDR3 in DNA: TGTGCCAGCAGCGTGGACAGTAACTATGGCTACACCTTC.

The CDR3, as DNA: TGTGCCAGCAGCGGGAGGGCTAGCGGGATCGGTGAGCAGTTCTTC. This sequence encodes CASSGRASGIGEQFF. The V gene is TRBV9, the J gene TRBJ2-1, with 9 positions matching TRBD2. The CDR3 extends over 15 amino acids. The V gene's germline CDR1 is SGDLS and CDR2 YYNGEE. With V trimmed by 3 bases and J by 9 bases, 10 bases remained unmatched.

The chain links TRBV28 to TRBJ2-7, with a weak D call TRBD1 (6 bases). CDR1 and CDR2 (germline): MDHEN, SYDVKM. The CDR3 is 15 residues long. The V end lost 2 bases, the J end lost 3 bases, and 14 bases lay between the germline ends. In nucleotides, the CDR3 is TGTGCCAGCAGTTTACCTATCACAGGGATCTACGAGCAGTACTTC. Translating gives CASSLPITGIYEQYF.

This chain connects TRBV6-6 to TRBJ2-2; 8 positions agree with TRBD2. The germline V gene encodes CDR1 MNHNY and CDR2 SVGAGI (reference sequence). Trimming cost V 4 bases and J 5 bases; bases outside gene matches: 9. CDR3 length: 16 amino acids. CDR3 amino acids: CASSSPAGAGTGELFF. CDR3 in DNA: TGTGCCAGCAGTTCACCAGCGGGAGCGGGGACCGGGGAGCTGTTTTTT.

This clone came up many times. DNA for the CDR3: TGTGCCAGCAGTGAAAGTAACGGAGGGTACAATCAGCCCCAGCATTTT. It translates to CASSESNGGYNQPQHF. The V and J genes are TRBV2 and TRBJ1-5; D not resolved. CDR1 is SNHLY and CDR2 is FYNNEI in the germline V gene. This CDR3 is 16 amino acids long. V gave up 2 bases and J gave up 3 bases, with 14 bases separating them.

This chain uses TRBV7-2 with TRBJ2-7; 7 bases align to TRBD1. The CDR3 is 15 amino acids. J lost 9 bases, V lost 1 base, and 12 bases had no gene match. Per germline, CDR1 SGHTA and CDR2 FQGNSA. The CDR3 here is CASSLGSGPGGRQYF. As DNA, the CDR3 is TGTGCCAGCAGCTTAGGGTCCGGGCCAGGGGGTCGGCAGTACTTC. The variable domain in full, completed from reference TRBV7-2 and TRBJ2-7, reads GAGVSQSPSNKVTEKGKDVELRCDPISGHTALYWYRQSLGQGLEFLIYFQGNSAPDKSGLPSDRFSAERTGGSVSTLTIQRTQQEDSAVYLCASSLGSGPGGRQYFGPGTRLTVT.

V gene TRBV5-1 combines with J gene TRBJ1-2, with D unclear. Germline lookup yields CDR1 SGHRS and CDR2 YFSETQ. Between the trimmed V and J ends, which lost 0 bases and 0 bases, there was a span of 9 bases. CDR3 size: 15 residues. CDR3 DNA sequence: TGCGCCAGCAGCTTGGTGCCCGGGGCTAACTATGGCTACACCTTC. Its translation is CASSLVPGANYGYTF.

The rearrangement links TRBV19 to TRBJ2-7; the D gene is possibly TRBD2 (6 bases). V dropped 6 bases and J dropped 4 bases, with 10 bases sitting between them. This CDR3 comprises 12 residues. In germline, CDR1 is LNHDA, CDR2 SQIVND (reference sequence). Here the CDR3 DNA reads TGTGCCAGTAGCTTTAGCGGATACGAGCAGTACTTC. This codes for CASSFSGYEQYF.

This clone was seen once. V and J are TRBV2 and TRBJ1-2; possible D gene TRBD1, 5 bases. Looked up from germline, CDR1 is SNHLY and CDR2 is FYNNEI. V lost 1 base and J lost 5, with 8 bases in between. CDR3 length equals 13 residues. This chain's CDR3 is CASSEVQVYGYTF. The DNA of the CDR3 is TGTGCCAGCAGTGAAGTACAGGTTTATGGCTACACCTTC.

This clone has only one observation. The CDR3 nucleotides read TGTGCCAGCTCCCCTGGAGGGTTGAGTGAGCAGTTCTTC. Encoded protein: CASSPGGLSEQFF. The chain couples TRBV7-3 to TRBJ2-1; tentatively, D is TRBD2 (6 bases). CDR3 length: 13 residues. CDR1 is SGHTA, CDR2 FQGTGA, per germline. V dropped 8 bases and J dropped 9 bases, with 17 bases sitting between them. Complete variable domain (other parts from reference TRBV7-3 and TRBJ2-1): GAGVSQTPSNKVTEKGKYVELRCDPISGHTALYWYRQSLGQGPEFLIYFQGTGAADDSGLPNDRFFAVRPEGSVSTLKIQRTERGDSAVYLCASSPGGLSEQFFGPGTRLTVL.

This CDR3 reads CASSSRTGPSYEQYF. DNA of the CDR3: TGTGCCAGCAGCTCACGTACAGGGCCCTCCTACGAGCAGTACTTC. This chain links TRBV5-4 with TRBJ2-7; a possible D gene is TRBD1 (6 bases). Germline V gene lookup returns CDR1 SGHNT and CDR2 YYREEE (reference sequence). The V end was cut by 3 bases, the J end by 0 bases, with 13 bases between. The CDR3 is made up of 15 amino acids.

V is TRBV19 and J is TRBJ1-1; TRBD1 matches at 9 bases. The CDR3 contains 14 residues. J gave up 4 bases and V 7 bases, and 7 bases lay outside the gene matches. Germline CDR1 LNHDA, CDR2 SQIVND (reference sequence). CDR3 sequence reads: CASNTGGLGTEAFF. CDR3 in DNA: TGTGCCAGTAATACAGGGGGCCTAGGCACTGAAGCTTTCTTT.

CDR3 residues: CASSPLATSGLGDYEQYF. The CDR3 DNA sequence: TGTGCCAGCTCACCACTCGCGACTAGCGGTCTAGGGGACTACGAGCAGTACTTC. This rearrangement joins TRBV18 to TRBJ2-7; 9 bases match TRBD2. Trimming removed 1 base from V and 3 bases from J; junction bases left unmatched: 13. The length of the CDR3 is 18 residues. Germline CDR1 is KGHSH and CDR2 is LQKENI.

The rearrangement links TRBV19 to TRBJ2-7, with D perhaps matching TRBD2 (5 bases). The V gene's germline CDR1 is LNHDA and CDR2 SQIVND (reference sequence). With 7 bases removed from V and 0 bases from J, the gap between germline ends came to 16 bases. This CDR3 spans 15 amino acids. As DNA, the CDR3 is TGTGCCAGTACCCCGGGTCGAGCGGACTCCTACGAGCAGTACTTC. This codes for CASTPGRADSYEQYF.

A single count supports this clone. The genes are TRBV7-3 and TRBJ2-1, with TRBD2 as a possible D gene (7 bases). The germline V and J ends were trimmed by 5 bases and 12 bases, with 17 bases remaining between them. Germline CDR1 and CDR2: SGHTA and FQGTGA. The CDR3 totals 13 residues. The CDR3 DNA sequence: TGTGCCAGCAGCCAAATAGGGGGGGCGGCGCAGTTCTTC. Translation: CASSQIGGAAQFF.

V gene TRBV5-4 combines with J gene TRBJ1-5; weak D call: TRBD1 (6 bases). The CDR3 is made up of 14 amino acids. Germline CDR1 SGHNT, CDR2 YYREEE (reference sequence). V lost 2 bases and J lost 1, with 7 bases in between. The CDR3 reads CASSLGGSNQPQHF. DNA for the CDR3: TGTGCCAGCAGCTTAGGGGGAAGCAATCAGCCCCAGCATTTT.

This clone was recorded only once. CDR3 coding DNA: TGCAGCGTCGTACCCACAGGGATAAACTATGGCTACACCTTC. It translates to CSVVPTGINYGYTF. The gene calls are TRBV29-1 and TRBJ1-2; a possible D gene is TRBD1 (6 bases). The CDR3 covers 14 residues. Germline assignment: CDR1 SQVTM and CDR2 ANQGSEA. V shed 6 bases and J shed 2 bases, with 16 bases lying between them. Based on the CDR3 plus reference TRBV29-1 and TRBJ1-2, the full variable domain is SAVISQKPSRDICQRGTSLTIQCQVDSQVTMMFWYRQQPGQSLTLIATANQGSEATYESGFVIDKFPISRPNLTFSTLTVSNMSPEDSSIYLCSVVPTGINYGYTFGSGTRLTVV.

The chain couples TRBV6-5 to TRBJ2-7, with D perhaps matching TRBD1 (6 bases). The CDR3 length is 15 residues. CDR1 is MNHEY and CDR2 is SVGAGI in the germline V gene. V lost 10 bases and J 2 bases, leaving 21 bases between the germline ends. CDR3 sequence reads: CATGSRRDTAYEQYF. The CDR3 nucleotides are TGTGCCACCGGATCACGCCGGGACACAGCCTACGAGCAGTACTTC.